The next 8 T cell receptor beta chains were all read from a single sample in a study of CXCR3-negative and CXCR3-positive naive CD8 T cells. Which antigens these TCRs recognize remains unknown. It was by 5' RACE with UMI labels that the TRB cDNA libraries were prepared. TCRdb reanalyzed the 5' RACE reads, giving one entry per CDR3 protein sequence and no DNA. This sample's table reports some 130,000 distinct CDR3 sequences. Whole-study findings and limits: Comparison of naive cells showed more hydrophobic TRB CDR3s in CXCR3-positive than in CXCR3-negative naive cells.

The source material was naive CXCR3+ CD8+ T cells from blood. As to subset: CD45RO-CCR7+CD27+CD95- naive CD8+ T cells expressing CXCR3 (TNR3+). The receptors here all came from a human donor in good health. Some clones in this sample may be carry-over from other donors' samples.

The chain carries TRBV28 and TRBJ1-1. This CDR3 has 13 residues. In germline, CDR1 is MDHEN, CDR2 SYDVKM. The CDR3 loop is CASSSRGYTEAFF.

The chain has TRBV12-3 or TRBV12-4 and TRBJ2-7; as DNA is missing, the TRBD1 call by TCRdb cannot be tested. This CDR3 contains 14 residues. The CDR3 sequence: CASSWGQGDYEQYF.

The chain has TRBV7-2 and TRBJ2-7. The CDR3 sequence is 14 residues long. The germline CDR1 and CDR2 sequences are SGHTA and FQGNSA. The CDR3 region is CASSLVYNTYEQYF.

V and J are TRBV9 and TRBJ1-1; lacking DNA, the TRBD1 call made by TCRdb goes unchecked. CDR1 and CDR2 from the germline V gene are SGDLS and YYNGEE. This CDR3 comprises 15 residues. The CDR3 region is CASSVYGQENTEAFF.

The CDR3 here is CASSPTRQGRDTGELFF. The chain combines TRBV7-2 with TRBJ2-2; TCRdb's D call of TRBD1 is untestable without DNA. CDR1 SGHTA and CDR2 FQGNSA come from the germline V gene. The CDR3 is 17 residues long.

The chain links TRBV4-2 to TRBJ2-7; TCRdb calls TRBD1, which cannot be checked without DNA. The CDR3 is 17 residues long. CDR1 and CDR2 from the germline V gene are LGHNA and YNFKEQ. The CDR3 sequence: CASSPGQARGSSYEQYF.

The chain employs TRBV29-1 and TRBJ2-1; TCRdb outputs TRBD2, but without DNA this stays unchecked. Germline CDR1 and CDR2: SQVTM and ANQGSEA. This CDR3 is built from 17 residues. The CDR3 spells CSVGGLAGGPGLDEQFF.

The V call is TRBV11-2, the J call TRBJ2-5; absent DNA, TCRdb's TRBD1 call cannot be checked. CDR3 length equals 18 residues. Germline-derived CDR1 and CDR2 are SGHAT and FQNNGV. The CDR3 is CASSLGRERGPYQETQYF.